This TCR beta chain emerged from a study of type 1 regulatory T cells. For the study at large: T-allo10 is an in vitro-generated, Tr1-enriched CD4 T cell product specific for alloantigen.

To note about this clonotype: Its antigen is as yet unknown.

Via MiXCR, TCRdb re-called the reads, giving one row per CDR3 protein. The repertoire includes around 62,000 distinct CDR3 sequences, 63% of them detected once, and 7.6% sits in the top ten. The CDR3 runs 14 residues. Germline-derived CDR1 and CDR2 are LGHNA and YSLEER. Trimming removed 0 bases from V and 8 bases from J, with 11 bases in between. This chain connects TRBV4-3 to TRBJ2-1; D ambiguous. The clonotype originates from a human donor in good health. Sequencing was done on a sample of cultured T cells, either the whole culture or a sorted T cell fraction (not recorded which). As to subset: Tr1-enriched cell product generated in vitro against host alloantigens. This chain's CDR3 is CASSQDPKADEQFF. In DNA, the CDR3 is TGCGCCAGCAGCCAAGATCCTAAGGCTGATGAGCAGTTCTTC.